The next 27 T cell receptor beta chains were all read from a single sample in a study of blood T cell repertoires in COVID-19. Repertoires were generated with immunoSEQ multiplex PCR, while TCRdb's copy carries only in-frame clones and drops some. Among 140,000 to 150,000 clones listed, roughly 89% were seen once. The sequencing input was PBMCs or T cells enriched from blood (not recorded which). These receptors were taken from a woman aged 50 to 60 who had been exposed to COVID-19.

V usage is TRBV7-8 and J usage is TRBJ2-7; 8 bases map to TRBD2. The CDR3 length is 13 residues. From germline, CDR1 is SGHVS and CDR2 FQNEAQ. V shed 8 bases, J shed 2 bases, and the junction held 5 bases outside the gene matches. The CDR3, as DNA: TGTGCCAGCGGCGGGAGGACCACCTACGAGCAGTACTTC. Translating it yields CASGGRTTYEQYF. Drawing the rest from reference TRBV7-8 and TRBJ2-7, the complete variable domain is GAGVSQSPRYKVAKRGQDVALRCDPISGHVSLFWYQQALGQGPEFLTYFQNEAQLDKSGLPSDRFFAERPEGSVSTLKIQRTQQEDSAVYLCASGGRTTYEQYFGPGTRLTVT.

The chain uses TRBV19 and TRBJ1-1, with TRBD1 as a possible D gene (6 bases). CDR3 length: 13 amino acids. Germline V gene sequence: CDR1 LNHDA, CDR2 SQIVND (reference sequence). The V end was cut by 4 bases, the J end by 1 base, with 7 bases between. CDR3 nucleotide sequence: TGTGCCAGTAGTAGGACAGAGAACACTGAAGCTTTCTTT. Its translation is CASSRTENTEAFF.

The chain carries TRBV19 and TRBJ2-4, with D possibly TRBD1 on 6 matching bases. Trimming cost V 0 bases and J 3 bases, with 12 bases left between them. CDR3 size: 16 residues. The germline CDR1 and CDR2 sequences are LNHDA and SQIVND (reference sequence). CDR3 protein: CASSIDLGAFKNIQYF. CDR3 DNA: TGTGCCAGTAGTATAGATCTGGGGGCCTTCAAAAACATTCAGTACTTC.

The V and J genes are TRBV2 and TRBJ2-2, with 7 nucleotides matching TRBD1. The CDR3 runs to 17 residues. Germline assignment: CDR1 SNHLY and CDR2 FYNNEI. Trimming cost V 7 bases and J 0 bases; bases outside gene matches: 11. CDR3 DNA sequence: TGTGCCAGCATTCCAATAGACAGGGTGACGAACACCGGGGAGCTGTTTTTT. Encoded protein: CASIPIDRVTNTGELFF.

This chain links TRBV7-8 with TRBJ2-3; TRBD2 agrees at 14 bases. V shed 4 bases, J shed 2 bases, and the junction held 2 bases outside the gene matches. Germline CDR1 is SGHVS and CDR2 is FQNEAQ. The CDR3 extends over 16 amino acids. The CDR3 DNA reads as TGTGCCAGCAGCTCGGGACTAGCGGGGGTCACAGATACGCAGTATTTT. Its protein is CASSSGLAGVTDTQYF.

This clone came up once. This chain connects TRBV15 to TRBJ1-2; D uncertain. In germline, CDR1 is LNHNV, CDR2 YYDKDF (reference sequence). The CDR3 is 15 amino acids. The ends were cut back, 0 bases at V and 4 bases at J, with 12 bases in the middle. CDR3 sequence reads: CATSRDLAAAYGYTF. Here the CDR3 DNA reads TGTGCCACCAGCAGAGATCTGGCGGCAGCCTATGGCTACACCTTC.

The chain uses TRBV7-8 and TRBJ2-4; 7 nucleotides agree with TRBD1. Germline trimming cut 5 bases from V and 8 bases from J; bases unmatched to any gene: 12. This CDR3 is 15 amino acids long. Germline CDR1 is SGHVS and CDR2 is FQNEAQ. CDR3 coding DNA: TGTGCCAGCAGCCCGACAGGGACCCTCAAGGACATTCAGTACTTC. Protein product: CASSPTGTLKDIQYF.

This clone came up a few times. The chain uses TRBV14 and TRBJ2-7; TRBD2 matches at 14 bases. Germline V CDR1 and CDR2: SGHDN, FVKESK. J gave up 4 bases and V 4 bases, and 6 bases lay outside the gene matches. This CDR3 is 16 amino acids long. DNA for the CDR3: TGTGCCAGCAGCCCGCATCGGACTAGCGGGAGGTACGAGCAGTACTTC. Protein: CASSPHRTSGRYEQYF.

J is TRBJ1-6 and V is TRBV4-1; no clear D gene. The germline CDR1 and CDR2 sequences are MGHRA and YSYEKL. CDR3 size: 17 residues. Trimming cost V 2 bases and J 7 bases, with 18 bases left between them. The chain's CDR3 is CASSQPTGVTLNSPLHF. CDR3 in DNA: TGCGCCAGCAGCCAACCCACCGGGGTAACCCTCAATTCACCCCTCCACTTT.

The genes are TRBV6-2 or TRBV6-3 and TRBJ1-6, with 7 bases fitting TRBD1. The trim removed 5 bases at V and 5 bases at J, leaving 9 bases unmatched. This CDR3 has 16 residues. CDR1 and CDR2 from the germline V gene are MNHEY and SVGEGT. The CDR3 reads CASSDHRGSDNSPLHF. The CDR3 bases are TGTGCCAGCAGTGACCACAGGGGATCAGATAATTCACCCCTCCACTTT.

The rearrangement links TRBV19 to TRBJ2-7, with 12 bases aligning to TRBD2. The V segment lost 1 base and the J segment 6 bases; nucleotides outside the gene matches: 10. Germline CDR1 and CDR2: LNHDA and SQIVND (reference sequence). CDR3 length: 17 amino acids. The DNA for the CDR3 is TGTGCCAGTAGTATAGGACCGCGACGGACTAGCGGGGTCGAGCAGTACTTC. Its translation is CASSIGPRRTSGVEQYF.

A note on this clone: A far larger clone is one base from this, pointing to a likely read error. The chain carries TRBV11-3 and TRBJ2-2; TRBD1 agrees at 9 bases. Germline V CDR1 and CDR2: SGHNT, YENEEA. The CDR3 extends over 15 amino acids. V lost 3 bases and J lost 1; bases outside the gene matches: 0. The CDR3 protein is CASSLGQGNTGELFF. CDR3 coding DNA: TGTGCCAGCAGCTTGGGACAGGGGAACACCGGGGAGCTGTTTTTT. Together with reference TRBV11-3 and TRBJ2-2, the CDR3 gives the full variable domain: EAGVVQSPRYKIIEKKQPVAFWCNPISGHNTLYWYLQNLGQGPELLIRYENEEAVDDSQLPKDRFSAERLKGVDSTLKIQPAELGDSAVYLCASSLGQGNTGELFFGEGSRLTVL.

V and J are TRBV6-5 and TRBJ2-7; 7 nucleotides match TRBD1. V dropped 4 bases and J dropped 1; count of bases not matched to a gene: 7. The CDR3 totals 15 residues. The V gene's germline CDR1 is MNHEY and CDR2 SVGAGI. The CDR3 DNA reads TGTGCCAGCAGTTCTCTCGGGACAGTTTCCTACGAGCAGTACTTC. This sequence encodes CASSSLGTVSYEQYF.

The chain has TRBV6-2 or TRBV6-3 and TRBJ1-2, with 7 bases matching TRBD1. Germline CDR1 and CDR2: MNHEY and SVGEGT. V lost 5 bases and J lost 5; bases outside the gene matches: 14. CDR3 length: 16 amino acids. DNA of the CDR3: TGTGCCAGCAGTACCCCGGGGACAGTTGTTTATTATGGCTACACCTTC. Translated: CASSTPGTVVYYGYTF.

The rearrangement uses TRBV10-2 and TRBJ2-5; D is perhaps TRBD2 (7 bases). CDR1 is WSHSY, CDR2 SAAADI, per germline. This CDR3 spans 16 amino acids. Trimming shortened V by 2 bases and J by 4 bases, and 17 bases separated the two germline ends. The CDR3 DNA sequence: TGCGCCAGCAGTGAGGGCCCGGGGGGCTGGGGAGAGACCCAGTACTTC. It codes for CASSEGPGGWGETQYF.

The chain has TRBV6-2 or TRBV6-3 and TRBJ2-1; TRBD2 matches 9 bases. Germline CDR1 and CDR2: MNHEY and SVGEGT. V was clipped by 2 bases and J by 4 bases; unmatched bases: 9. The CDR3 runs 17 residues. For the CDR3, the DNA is TGTGCCAGCAGTTACGGGGCCTCAGCGGGAGGTTACAATGAGCAGTTCTTC. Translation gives CASSYGASAGGYNEQFF.

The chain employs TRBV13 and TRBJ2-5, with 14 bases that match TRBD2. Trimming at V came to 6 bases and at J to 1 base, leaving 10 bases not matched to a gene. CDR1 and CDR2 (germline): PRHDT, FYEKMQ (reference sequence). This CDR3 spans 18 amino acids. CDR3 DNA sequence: TGTGCCAGCAGTTTCGGACTAGCGGGGGGCCTCTCCCAAGAGACCCAGTACTTC. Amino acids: CASSFGLAGGLSQETQYF.

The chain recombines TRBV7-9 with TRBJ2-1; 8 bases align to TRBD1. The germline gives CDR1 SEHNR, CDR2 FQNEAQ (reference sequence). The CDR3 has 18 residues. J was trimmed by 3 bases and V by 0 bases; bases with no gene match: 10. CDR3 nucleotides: TGTGCCAGCAGCTTAGCCCGCCCCGGGACAGGAGACTACAATGAGCAGTTCTTC. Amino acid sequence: CASSLARPGTGDYNEQFF.

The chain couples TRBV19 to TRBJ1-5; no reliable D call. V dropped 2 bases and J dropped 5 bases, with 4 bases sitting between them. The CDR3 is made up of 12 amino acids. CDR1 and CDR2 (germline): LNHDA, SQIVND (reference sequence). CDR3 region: CASSIRDQPQHF. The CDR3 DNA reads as TGTGCCAGTAGTATACGGGATCAGCCCCAGCATTTT.

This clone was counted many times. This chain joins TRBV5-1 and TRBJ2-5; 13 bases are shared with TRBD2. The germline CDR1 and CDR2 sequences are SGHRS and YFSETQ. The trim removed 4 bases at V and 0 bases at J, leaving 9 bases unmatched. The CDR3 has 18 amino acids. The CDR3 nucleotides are TGCGCCAGCAGCGGGGCCGGGACTAGCGGGGTGTACCAAGAGACCCAGTACTTC. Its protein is CASSGAGTSGVYQETQYF.

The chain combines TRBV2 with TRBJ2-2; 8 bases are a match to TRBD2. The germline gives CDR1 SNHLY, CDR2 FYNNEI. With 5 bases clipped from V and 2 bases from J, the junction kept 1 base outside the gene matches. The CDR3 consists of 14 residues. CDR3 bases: TGTGCCAGCAGTAGCGGGAGTAACACCGGGGAGCTGTTTTTT. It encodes CASSSGSNTGELFF.

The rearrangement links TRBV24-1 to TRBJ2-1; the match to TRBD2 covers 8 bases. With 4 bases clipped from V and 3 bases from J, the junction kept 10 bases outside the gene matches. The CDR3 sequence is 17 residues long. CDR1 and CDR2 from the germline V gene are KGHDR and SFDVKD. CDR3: CATSDRSGTVGYNEQFF. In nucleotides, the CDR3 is TGTGCCACCAGTGACCGTAGCGGGACCGTTGGCTACAATGAGCAGTTCTTC.

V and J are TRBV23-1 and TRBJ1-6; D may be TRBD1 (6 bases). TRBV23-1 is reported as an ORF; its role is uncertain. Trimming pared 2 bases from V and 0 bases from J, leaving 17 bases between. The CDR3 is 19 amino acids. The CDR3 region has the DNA TGCGCCAGCAGTCAACCCCGACAGGCCCAAAGCTCCTATAATTCACCCCTCCACTTT. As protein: CASSQPRQAQSSYNSPLHF.

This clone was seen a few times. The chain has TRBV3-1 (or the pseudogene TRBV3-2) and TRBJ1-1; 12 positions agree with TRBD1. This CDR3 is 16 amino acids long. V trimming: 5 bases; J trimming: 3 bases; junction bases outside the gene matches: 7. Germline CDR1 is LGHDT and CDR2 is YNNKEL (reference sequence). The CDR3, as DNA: TGTGCCAGCAGCTCCTGGGGGGACAGGGGGCACACTGAAGCTTTCTTT. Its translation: CASSSWGDRGHTEAFF.

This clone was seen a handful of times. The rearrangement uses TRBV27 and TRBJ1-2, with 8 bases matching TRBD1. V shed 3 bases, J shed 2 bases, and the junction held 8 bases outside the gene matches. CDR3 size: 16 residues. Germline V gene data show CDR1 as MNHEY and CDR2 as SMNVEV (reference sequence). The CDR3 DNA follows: TGTGCCAGCAGTTTCCTGGACAGGGTTGGAAACTATGGCTACACCTTC. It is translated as CASSFLDRVGNYGYTF.

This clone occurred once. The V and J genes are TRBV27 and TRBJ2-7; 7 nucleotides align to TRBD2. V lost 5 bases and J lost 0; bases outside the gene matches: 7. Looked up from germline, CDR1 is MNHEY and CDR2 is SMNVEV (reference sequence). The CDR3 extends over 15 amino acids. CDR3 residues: CASSSSGYHSYEQYF. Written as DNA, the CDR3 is TGTGCCAGCAGTAGTAGCGGGTACCACTCCTACGAGCAGTACTTC.

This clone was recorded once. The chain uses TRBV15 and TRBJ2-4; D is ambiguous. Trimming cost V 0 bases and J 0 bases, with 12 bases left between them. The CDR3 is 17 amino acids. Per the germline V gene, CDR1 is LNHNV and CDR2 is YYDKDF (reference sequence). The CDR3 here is CATSRERQNLAKNIQYF. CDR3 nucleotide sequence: TGTGCCACCAGCAGAGAGAGACAAAACCTAGCCAAAAACATTCAGTACTTC.